Listed below are T cell receptor beta chains from one sample, sequenced in a study of identical twins' blood T cells. MiXCR was run by TCRdb on the 5' RACE reads, yielding one entry per CDR3 protein. Here the sample spans hundreds of thousands of distinct CDR3 sequences, 28% being singletons. Sequencing input: PBMCs. The receptors were gathered from a woman aged 18-55 years in good health. Each CDR3 is given without its conserved first and last residue.

V gene: TRBV7-2; J gene: TRBJ2-3; CDR3 length: 15; CDR3 protein: ASSFPLQGPSTDTQY
V gene: TRBV5-1; J gene: TRBJ2-2; CDR3 length: 13; CDR3 protein: ASSFEVSPTGELF
V gene: TRBV5-1; J gene: TRBJ2-2; CDR3 length: 10; CDR3 protein: ASSASHEELF
V gene: TRBV9; J gene: TRBJ2-1; CDR3 length: 12; CDR3 protein: ASSFEGSYSEQF
V gene: TRBV18; J gene: TRBJ1-2; CDR3 length: 14; CDR3 protein: ASSLRSTGLNYGYT
V gene: TRBV29-1; J gene: TRBJ1-4; CDR3 length: 12; CDR3 protein: SVLSATYGEKLF
V gene: TRBV10-3; J gene: TRBJ2-5; CDR3 length: 11; CDR3 protein: AIRDYLQETQY
V gene: TRBV7-8; J gene: TRBJ1-4; CDR3 length: 10; CDR3 protein: VSSQSNEKLF
V gene: TRBV20-1; J gene: TRBJ1-2; CDR3 length: 11; CDR3 protein: SARAQVMLGYT
V gene: TRBV20-1; J gene: TRBJ2-2; CDR3 length: 12; CDR3 protein: SARAGLNTGELF
V gene: TRBV7-9; J gene: TRBJ2-3; CDR3 length: 11; CDR3 protein: ASSPRTSNTQY
V gene: TRBV4-1; J gene: TRBJ2-4; CDR3 length: 12; CDR3 protein: ASSLVLAKNIQY
V gene: TRBV5-6; J gene: TRBJ2-3; CDR3 length: 11; CDR3 protein: ASSLTTTDTQY
V gene: TRBV5-1; J gene: TRBJ2-2; CDR3 length: 11; CDR3 protein: ASSFSRPGELF
V gene: TRBV12-3/TRBV12-4; J gene: TRBJ2-1; CDR3 length: 12; CDR3 protein: ASGHRVRGNEQF
V gene: TRBV28; J gene: TRBJ1-6; CDR3 length: 12; CDR3 protein: ASRNRAYNSPLH
V gene: TRBV20-1; J gene: TRBJ1-3; CDR3 length: 13; CDR3 protein: SASPAGARGNTIY
V gene: TRBV13; J gene: TRBJ2-3; CDR3 length: 14; CDR3 protein: ASSSTRMAITDTQY
V gene: TRBV6-4; J gene: TRBJ2-5; CDR3 length: 9; CDR3 protein: ASDTRETQY
V gene: TRBV5-4; J gene: TRBJ2-1; CDR3 length: 14; CDR3 protein: ASSWGQGRSYNEQF
V gene: TRBV7-8; J gene: TRBJ2-3; CDR3 length: 12; CDR3 protein: TSSLWIGPDTQY
V gene: TRBV29-1; J gene: TRBJ2-1; CDR3 length: 10; CDR3 protein: SGSLGANEQF